This TCR beta chain was recorded in a study of tumor-infiltrating lymphocytes in primary liver carcinoma. Study details: Each of the growths was stage T1-T3 N0M0, extending roughly 4.2 to 11 cm across.

The study extracted blood RNA from unsorted whole blood and also extracted germline DNA. With chronic HBV infection, the patients were also treatment-naive. Germline CDR1 is SGHRS and CDR2 is YFSETQ. The CDR3 is made up of 14 amino acids. Between the trimmed V and J ends, which lost 4 bases and 2 bases, there was a span of 13 bases. General study findings and limits: The study found a significantly higher top-250-clone fraction in tumors than in blood (p = 0.039). Tumor-adjacent and tumor-blood pairs displayed less overlap than did pairs of tumor regions.

A constant-region primer served to make TCR beta cDNA from around 500 ng total RNA. Construction of TCR beta libraries relied on three successive nested multiplex PCR rounds employing slightly modified ARM-PCR. For 10 cycles apiece, the opening two PCR rounds ran with TRBV1-TRBV30 forward primers and a C-beta reverse primer. A single record per CDR3 protein comes from TCRdb applying MiXCR to the multiplex PCR reads. The sample contains 330,000 or so distinct CDR3 sequences, roughly 61% of which appear only once. A word on this clonotype: Its cognate antigen is unknown.

The sequencing sample was made of peripheral blood. The TCR was taken from a man between 40 and 49 years old with primary liver carcinoma and hepatitis B virus infection. The chain has TRBV5-1 and TRBJ2-7; a weak D match, TRBD1 (5 bases). The DNA for the CDR3 is TGCGCCAGCAGCCAAGGACATTTAACCTACGAGCAGTACTTC. Amino acids: CASSQGHLTYEQYF.